The 23 T cell receptor beta chains below were found in one sample sequenced in a study of blood T cell repertoires in COVID-19. The repertoire was sequenced with immunoSEQ multiplex PCR; TCRdb's copy has only in-frame clones and lacks some. The table lists about 400,000 clones, nearly 90% of them singletons, with approximately 2% in the top ten. Sequenced sample: PBMCs or T cells enriched from blood (not recorded which). Receptor source: a woman under 30 with acute COVID-19.

This chain uses TRBV6-5 with TRBJ1-2; 7 nucleotides agree with TRBD1. The CDR3 runs to 15 residues. CDR1 is MNHEY, CDR2 SVGAGI, per germline. V was pared by 2 bases and J by 5 bases, with 8 bases of the junction left unmatched. This chain's CDR3 is CASSYNYQGGYGYTF. The DNA of the CDR3 is TGTGCCAGCAGTTACAATTACCAGGGGGGATATGGCTACACCTTC.

The chain carries TRBV7-3 and TRBJ1-2, with D possibly being TRBD1 (5 bases). The V and J ends lost 1 base and 5 bases respectively, with 11 bases between them. This CDR3 is built from 14 residues. Per the germline V gene, CDR1 is SGHTA and CDR2 is FQGTGA. CDR3 region: CASSLIRSGYGYTF. The CDR3, as DNA: TGTGCCAGCAGCTTAATCCGGTCAGGGTATGGCTACACCTTC.

The chain uses TRBV18 and TRBJ1-2; 9 bases align to TRBD1. J was trimmed by 4 bases and V by 3 bases; bases with no gene match: 9. Germline CDR1 KGHSH, CDR2 LQKENI. This CDR3 is built from 16 residues. The CDR3 loop is CASSPRPGQGFYGYTF. In DNA form, the CDR3 reads TGTGCCAGCTCACCGCGACCGGGACAGGGCTTCTATGGCTACACCTTC.

V usage is TRBV19 and J usage is TRBJ1-1; D possibly corresponds to TRBD1 (6 bases). The V and J ends lost 5 bases and 5 bases respectively, with 12 bases between them. Germline assignment: CDR1 LNHDA and CDR2 SQIVND (reference sequence). The CDR3 covers 13 residues. CDR3 residues: CASSQGRQTEAFF. The CDR3 region has the DNA TGTGCCAGTAGTCAGGGGCGGCAGACTGAAGCTTTCTTT. The full variable domain, in which reference TRBV19 and TRBJ1-1 provide the parts outside the CDR3, is DGGITQSPKYLFRKEGQNVTLSCEQNLNHDAMYWYRQDPGQGLRLIYYSQIVNDFQKGDIAEGYSVSREKKESFPLTVTSAQKNPTAFYLCASSQGRQTEAFFGQGTRLTVV.

Worth noting for this clone: The junction shows a germline mismatch at one end, possibly a read error. The chain carries TRBV19 and TRBJ2-2, with a weak D call TRBD2 (6 bases). Germline-derived CDR1 and CDR2 are LNHDA and SQIVND (reference sequence). CDR3 size: 14 residues. Written as DNA, the CDR3 is TGTGCCAGTAGTTCCGGGACTCACACCGGGAAGCTGTTTTTT. It yields the protein CASSSGTHTGKLFF. Combining the CDR3 with reference TRBV19 and TRBJ2-2 gives the whole variable domain DGGITQSPKYLFRKEGQNVTLSCEQNLNHDAMYWYRQDPGQGLRLIYYSQIVNDFQKGDIAEGYSVSREKKESFPLTVTSAQKNPTAFYLCASSSGTHTGKLFFGEGSRLTVL.

The chain carries TRBV9 and TRBJ2-3; TRBD2 might be the D (7 bases). CDR3 length: 16 residues. Germline loops: CDR1 SGDLS, CDR2 YYNGEE. Trimming took 0 bases from V and 6 from J, leaving 17 bases between them. The CDR3 nucleotides read TGTGCCAGCAGCGTAGAGGCGGGGGCCGGTTTCGATACGCAGTATTTT. Its protein product is CASSVEAGAGFDTQYF.

This clone came up once. The chain employs TRBV12-1 and TRBJ2-3; the listed D gene, TRBD2, was not tested against the DNA. TRBV12-1 is a known pseudogene. This CDR3 is 15 amino acids long. The CDR3 bases are TGTGCCAGCAGCAGGACTAGCGGGAGAGGAGATACGCAGTATTTT. Encoded protein: CASSRTSGRGDTQYF.

Here the CDR3 reads CASSDSPGTGELFF. The CDR3 DNA follows: TGTGCCAGCAGTGACTCGCCAGGCACCGGGGAGCTGTTTTTT. The rearrangement joins TRBV6-4 to TRBJ2-2; D ambiguous. Trimming took 0 bases from V and 4 from J, leaving 6 bases between them. The V gene's germline CDR1 is MRHNA and CDR2 SNTAGT. The CDR3 loop spans 14 amino acids.

This clone has just one count. The chain has TRBV3-1 (or the pseudogene TRBV3-2) and TRBJ1-5; 7 nucleotides align to TRBD1. CDR3 length: 13 residues. J was trimmed by 5 bases and V by 3 bases; bases with no gene match: 1. Germline CDR1 LGHDT, CDR2 YNNKEL (reference sequence). For the CDR3, the DNA is TGTGCCAGCAGCCAGGGACAGTATCAGCCCCAGCATTTT. This encodes CASSQGQYQPQHF.

The table lists this clone with a count of one. The chain recombines TRBV5-8 with TRBJ2-1; D is possibly TRBD1 (6 bases). V lost 3 bases and J lost 9, with 13 bases in between. This CDR3 comprises 13 residues. Germline V gene sequence: CDR1 SGHTS, CDR2 YDEGEE. CDR3 sequence reads: CASSSRTGFEQFF. In nucleotides, the CDR3 is TGTGCCAGCAGCTCCCGTACAGGGTTTGAGCAGTTCTTC.

The chain combines TRBV7-9 with TRBJ1-3; D is ambiguous. Germline values: CDR1 SEHNR, CDR2 FQNEAQ (reference sequence). The CDR3 is 14 residues long. V gave up 8 bases and J gave up 8 bases, with 19 bases separating them. The CDR3 spells CASGPILLADTIYF. The CDR3 DNA sequence: TGTGCCAGCGGCCCTATCTTACTGGCGGACACCATATATTTT. Based on the CDR3 plus reference TRBV7-9 and TRBJ1-3, the full variable domain is DTGVSQNPRHKITKRGQNVTFRCDPISEHNRLYWYRQTLGQGPEFLTYFQNEAQLEKSRLLSDRFSAERPKGSFSTLEIQRTEQGDSAMYLCASGPILLADTIYFGEGSWLTVV.

This chain joins TRBV18 and TRBJ2-7; D possibly corresponds to TRBD1 (5 bases). The germline gives CDR1 KGHSH, CDR2 LQKENI. The CDR3 has 15 amino acids. Trimming left V 4 bases short and J 2 bases short, with 15 bases between. CDR3 loop: CASSLTGSPTYEQYF. CDR3 nucleotides: TGTGCCAGCTCACTTACAGGTTCCCCCACCTACGAGCAGTACTTC.

The rearrangement joins TRBV19 to TRBJ2-3; 9 nucleotides match TRBD1. There are 15 residues in the CDR3. Germline assignment: CDR1 LNHDA and CDR2 SQIVND (reference sequence). V was clipped by 2 bases and J by 5 bases; unmatched bases: 5. The CDR3 nucleotides are TGTGCCAGTAGTATAACAGGGGGCGTTGGAGATACGCAGTATTTT. It is translated as CASSITGGVGDTQYF. Full variable domain (rest looked up from reference TRBV19 and TRBJ2-3): DGGITQSPKYLFRKEGQNVTLSCEQNLNHDAMYWYRQDPGQGLRLIYYSQIVNDFQKGDIAEGYSVSREKKESFPLTVTSAQKNPTAFYLCASSITGGVGDTQYFGPGTRLTVL.

CDR3 bases: TGTGCCAGCAGCGTAGAAGGGGGCCAATACGAGCAGTACTTC. Its protein product is CASSVEGGQYEQYF. This chain uses TRBV9 with TRBJ2-7; 7 bases agree with TRBD1. The CDR3 totals 14 residues. CDR1 and CDR2 from the germline V gene are SGDLS and YYNGEE. V lost 0 bases, J lost 4 bases, and 4 bases stayed unmatched.

This sequence joins TRBV19 and TRBJ1-5; D is undetermined. The germline gives CDR1 LNHDA, CDR2 SQIVND (reference sequence). The V end was cut by 5 bases, the J end by 6 bases, with 17 bases between. The CDR3 spans 15 residues. The CDR3 region is CASSDYPEGGQPQHF. DNA for the CDR3: TGTGCCAGTAGTGACTACCCGGAGGGTGGTCAGCCCCAGCATTTT.

In this sample, this clone turned up once. The chain carries TRBV10-3 and TRBJ2-1; 12 bases align to TRBD2. The junction had 15 bases not matched to a gene; V was cut back by 10 bases and J by 8 bases. Germline CDR1 is ENHRY and CDR2 is SYGVKD. The CDR3 loop spans 16 amino acids. CDR3 sequence (DNA): TGTGCCACGATGCCCCCCCTAGCGGGGGGGGTTTATGAGCAGTTCTTC. This encodes CATMPPLAGGVYEQFF.

The V and J genes are TRBV6-5 and TRBJ1-5; TRBD1 aligns across 12 bases. Germline values: CDR1 MNHEY, CDR2 SVGAGI. CDR3 length equals 14 residues. The ends lost 7 bases at V and 6 bases at J; junction bases unmatched: 4. CDR3 nucleotides: TGTGCCAGCAACCGGGACAGGGGGCTTCAGCCCCAGCATTTT. This encodes CASNRDRGLQPQHF.

This chain joins TRBV6-2 or TRBV6-3 and TRBJ1-1, with 9 bases identical to TRBD1. V shed 2 bases, J shed 0 bases, and the junction held 1 base outside the gene matches. CDR1 and CDR2 (germline): MNHEY, SVGEGT. The CDR3 contains 15 residues. Here the CDR3 DNA reads TGTGCCAGCAGTTACAGGGACAGGGTGAACACTGAAGCTTTCTTT. Translating it yields CASSYRDRVNTEAFF.

The chain is built from TRBV9 and TRBJ1-4; no definite D call. This CDR3 spans 13 amino acids. Trimming removed 4 bases at V and 7 bases at J, with 11 bases between. Germline V CDR1 and CDR2: SGDLS, YYNGEE. CDR3 DNA sequence: TGTGCCAGCAGCTCGCACATCTTTGAAAAACTGTTTTTT. It encodes CASSSHIFEKLFF.

The chain employs TRBV5-1 and TRBJ2-1, with 8 bases fitting TRBD2. There are 17 residues in the CDR3. Germline V gene sequence: CDR1 SGHRS, CDR2 YFSETQ. Trimming cost V 5 bases and J 0 bases; bases outside gene matches: 10. The CDR3 DNA reads TGCGCCAGCAGGAAAGAACCGGGACTAGGCTCCTACAATGAGCAGTTCTTC. Translation gives CASRKEPGLGSYNEQFF.

The chain couples TRBV11-2 to TRBJ2-1; 9 nucleotides align to TRBD1. CDR1 is SGHAT and CDR2 is FQNNGV in the germline V gene. This CDR3 spans 15 amino acids. Trimming removed 0 bases from V and 7 bases from J; junction bases left unmatched: 4. The CDR3 sequence: CASSLDRGQGNEQFF. CDR3 bases: TGTGCCAGCAGCTTAGATCGAGGACAGGGGAATGAGCAGTTCTTC.

This clone was detected only once. The chain joins TRBV2 to TRBJ1-1; TRBD1 aligns across 7 bases. This CDR3 region has 13 residues. Germline V lookup: CDR1 SNHLY, CDR2 FYNNEI. Trimming took 3 bases from V and 5 from J; bases not matched to a gene: 3. The CDR3 region is CASSDTGVTEAFF. The CDR3 DNA reads as TGTGCCAGCAGTGATACAGGGGTAACTGAAGCTTTCTTT.

CDR3 sequence: CASSQEGGPEAFF. CDR3 nucleotide sequence: TGTGCCAGCAGCCAGGAGGGGGGGCCTGAAGCTTTCTTT. The V gene is TRBV16, the J gene TRBJ1-1; D might be TRBD1 (6 bases). The CDR3 contains 13 residues. CDR1 is KGHSY and CDR2 is FQNENV in the germline V gene. Trimming removed 3 bases from V and 6 bases from J, with 11 bases in between.